Shown below are 11 T cell receptor beta chains from a single sample sequenced in a study of blood T cell repertoires in COVID-19. The table came from immunoSEQ multiplex PCR; TCRdb's copy has only in-frame clones and leaves some out. The sample contains some 100,000 clones, 89% of which appear only once. What was sequenced was peripheral blood. Receptors were obtained from a woman older than 75 with active COVID-19.

The chain links TRBV24-1 to TRBJ2-6; tentatively, D is TRBD1 (6 bases). The V end lost 4 bases, the J end lost 0 bases, and 18 bases lay between the germline ends. Germline loops: CDR1 KGHDR, CDR2 SFDVKD. The CDR3 contains 19 residues. The chain's CDR3 is CATSEAALDSYSGANVLTF. Written as DNA, the CDR3 is TGTGCCACCAGTGAAGCCGCCCTGGACAGCTACTCTGGGGCCAACGTCCTGACTTTC.

V is TRBV24-1 and J is TRBJ1-5; 10 bases are shared with TRBD1. Unmatched junction bases numbered 7, after V lost 3 bases and J lost 9 bases. CDR1 and CDR2 from the germline V gene are KGHDR and SFDVKD. The CDR3 is made up of 15 amino acids. The CDR3 reads CATSDAGTGERPQHF. The CDR3 nucleotides are TGTGCCACCAGTGATGCCGGGACAGGGGAGCGGCCCCAGCATTTT.

The gene calls are TRBV7-2 and TRBJ2-5; 8 nucleotides line up with TRBD2. V lost 5 bases to trimming and J lost 1 base; unmatched junction nucleotides: 3. Looked up from germline, CDR1 is SGHTA and CDR2 is FQGNSA. The CDR3 spans 14 residues. CDR3 in amino acids: CASSVREVQETQYF. The CDR3 DNA reads TGTGCCAGCAGCGTGCGGGAGGTCCAAGAGACCCAGTACTTC.

V gene TRBV18 combines with J gene TRBJ1-2, with 10 bases matching TRBD1. With 1 base clipped from V and 0 bases from J, the junction kept 8 bases outside the gene matches. The CDR3 has 18 amino acids. The V gene's germline CDR1 is KGHSH and CDR2 LQKENI. This CDR3 is CASSPLAGTGATNYGYTF. In DNA form, the CDR3 reads TGTGCCAGCTCACCACTCGCCGGGACAGGGGCCACTAACTATGGCTACACCTTC.

The rearrangement joins TRBV4-3 to TRBJ1-2, with 10 positions matching TRBD1. The V gene's germline CDR1 is LGHNA and CDR2 YSLEER. Trimming at V came to 4 bases and at J to 6 bases, leaving 5 bases not matched to a gene. CDR3 length equals 14 residues. In DNA, the CDR3 is TGCGCCAGCAGCCTACGACAGGGGGCGGATGGCTACACCTTC. Protein: CASSLRQGADGYTF.

The genes are TRBV30 and TRBJ2-3, with 8 bases matching TRBD2. V shed 1 base and J 6 bases; nucleotides not matched to a gene: 6. The CDR3 consists of 14 residues. The germline gives CDR1 GTSNPN, CDR2 SVGIG (reference sequence). CDR3 nucleotides: TGTGCCTGGAGTGCCAGCGGGAGTGCCGATACGCAGTATTTT. Amino acid sequence: CAWSASGSADTQYF.

The rearrangement joins TRBV18 to TRBJ2-5; 9 nucleotides match TRBD2. The V segment lost 3 bases and the J segment 4 bases; nucleotides outside the gene matches: 15. CDR3 length: 18 amino acids. From germline, CDR1 is KGHSH and CDR2 LQKENI. The CDR3, as DNA: TGTGCCAGCTCACCTCCCCTCGCCGGTAGCGGGAGAGTAGAGACCCAGTACTTC. Protein product: CASSPPLAGSGRVETQYF.

The rearrangement links TRBV15 to TRBJ1-2; D gene uncertain. The CDR3 has 14 amino acids. Trimming took 5 bases from V and 0 from J, leaving 10 bases between them. Germline V gene data show CDR1 as LNHNV and CDR2 as YYDKDF (reference sequence). The CDR3 DNA reads TGTGCCACCAGCCGGGGATGGGCTAACTATGGCTACACCTTC. Translating it yields CATSRGWANYGYTF.

The J gene is TRBJ2-7, the V gene TRBV27; D is possibly TRBD2 (6 bases). The CDR3 extends over 14 amino acids. Per germline, CDR1 MNHEY and CDR2 SMNVEV (reference sequence). V was cut by 1 base and J by 1 base, with 8 bases left in between. CDR3 amino acids: CASSLWAGSYEQYF. The CDR3 coding sequence is TGTGCCAGCAGTTTATGGGCGGGATCCTACGAGCAGTACTTC.

V usage is TRBV7-8 and J usage is TRBJ2-1; a possible D gene is TRBD2 (6 bases). Trimming shortened V by 7 bases and J by 6 bases, and 19 bases separated the two germline ends. The CDR3 has 15 amino acids. Per the germline V gene, CDR1 is SGHVS and CDR2 is FQNEAQ. The CDR3 spells CASTFFRAGSNEQFF. The CDR3 DNA reads as TGTGCCAGCACCTTTTTCAGGGCGGGGTCCAATGAGCAGTTCTTC.

The V call is TRBV7-9, the J call TRBJ1-4; perhaps TRBD1 as D (6 bases). Trimming stripped 5 bases from V and 7 bases from J, with 17 bases between. Germline-derived CDR1 and CDR2 are SEHNR and FQNEAQ (reference sequence). CDR3 size: 15 residues. For the CDR3, the DNA is TGTGCCAGCAGCCCAACGACAGGACGGCCTGAAAAACTGTTTTTT. It specifies CASSPTTGRPEKLFF.